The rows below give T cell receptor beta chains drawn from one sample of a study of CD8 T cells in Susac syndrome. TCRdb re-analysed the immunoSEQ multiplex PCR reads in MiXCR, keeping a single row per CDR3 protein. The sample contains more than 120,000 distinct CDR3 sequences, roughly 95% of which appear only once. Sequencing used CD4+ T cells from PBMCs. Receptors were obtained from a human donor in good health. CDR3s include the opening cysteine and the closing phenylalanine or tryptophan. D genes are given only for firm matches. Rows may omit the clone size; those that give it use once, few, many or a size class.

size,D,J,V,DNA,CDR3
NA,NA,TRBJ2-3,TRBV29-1,TGCAGCGTCGCACGAGGGGGAGATACGCAGTATTTT,CSVARGGDTQYF
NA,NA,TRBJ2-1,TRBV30,TGTGCCTGCCCGAGGAGGGGACGGGACTACAATGAGCAGTTCTTC,CACPRRGRDYNEQFF
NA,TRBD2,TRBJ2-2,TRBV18,TGTGCCAGCTCACCTCGGCTAGCGGTCCACACCGGGGAGCTGTTTTTT,CASSPRLAVHTGELFF
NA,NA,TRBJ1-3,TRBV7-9,TGTGCCAGCATCTTACCTAAAGAGGGGACCTACCTCAACACCATATATTTT,CASILPKEGTYLNTIYF
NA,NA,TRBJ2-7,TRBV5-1,TGCGCCAGCAGCTTGGACGGCAGGGGTTACGAGCAGTACTTC,CASSLDGRGYEQYF
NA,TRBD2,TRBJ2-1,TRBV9,TGTGCCAGCAGCGTGAGCGGGAGGGGTAGCAATGAGCAGTTCTTC,CASSVSGRGSNEQFF
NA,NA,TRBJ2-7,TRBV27,TGTGCCAGCAGTTTAGCAGGTTCGAGGCAGTACTTC,CASSLAGSRQYF
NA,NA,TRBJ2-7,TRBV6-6,TGTGCCAGCCGGTTAAAAAGGGCAGGCTCCTACGAGCAGTACTTC,CASRLKRAGSYEQYF
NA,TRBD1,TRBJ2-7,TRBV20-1,TGCAGTGCTAGATTGAAACAGGGGGCCTCCTACGAGCAGTACTTC,CSARLKQGASYEQYF
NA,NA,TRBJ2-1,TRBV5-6,TGTGCCAGCAGCACGGGGACTCCCCCCCACAATGAGCAGTTCTTC,CASSTGTPPHNEQFF
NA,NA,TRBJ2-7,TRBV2,TGTGCCAGCACCCAGGACAGTACCTACGAGCAGTACTTC,CASTQDSTYEQYF
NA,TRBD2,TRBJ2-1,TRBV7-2,TGTGCCAGCAAGCGGGAAGTAATTAACAATGAGCAGTTCTTC,CASKREVINNEQFF
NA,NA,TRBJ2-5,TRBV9,TGTGCCAGCAGCGTAGCAGGGTCCAGAGGGGAGACCCAGTACTTC,CASSVAGSRGETQYF
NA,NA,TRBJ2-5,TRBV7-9,TGTGCCAGCAGCTTAGAGTTGGAATTCGGGACCCAGTACTTC,CASSLELEFGTQYF
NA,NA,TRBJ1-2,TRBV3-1,TGTGCCAGCAAACCCCGAACAGGGTACTATGGCTACACCTTC,CASKPRTGYYGYTF
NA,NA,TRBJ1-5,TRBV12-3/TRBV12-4,TGTGCCAGCAGTTCTTCACAGGGCGGACAGCCCCAGCATTTT,CASSSSQGGQPQHF
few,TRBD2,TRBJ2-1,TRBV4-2,TGTGCCAGCAGCCAGCGAGTAGCGGGAGTACACAATGAGCAGTTCTTC,CASSQRVAGVHNEQFF
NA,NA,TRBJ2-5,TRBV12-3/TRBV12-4,TGTGCCAGCAGTTTACAGGGGGCGGGAACCCGGACTAGCAGCAAAGAGACCCAGTACTTC,CASSLQGAGTRTSSKETQYF
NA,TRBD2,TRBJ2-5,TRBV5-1,TGCGCCAGCAGGCCGGGACTAGCGGAAGAGACCCAGTACTTC,CASRPGLAEETQYF
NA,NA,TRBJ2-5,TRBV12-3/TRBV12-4,TGTGCCAGCAGTTTTTGGGAGACCCAGTACTTC,CASSFWETQYF
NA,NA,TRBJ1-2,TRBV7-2,TGTGCCAGCAGCCCCCGGACAGCTAACTATGGCTACACCTTC,CASSPRTANYGYTF
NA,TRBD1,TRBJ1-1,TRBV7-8,TGTGCCAGCAGCATTGACAGGGGGGGCACTGAAGCTTTCTTT,CASSIDRGGTEAFF
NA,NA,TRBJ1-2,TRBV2,TGTGCCAGCCAAACAGGGAACAACTATGGCTACACCTTC,CASQTGNNYGYTF
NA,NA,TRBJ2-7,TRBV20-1,TGCAGTGCTAGAAGGACGGGCCTCCTCTACGAGCAGTACTTC,CSARRTGLLYEQYF
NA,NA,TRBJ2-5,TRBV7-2,TGTGCCAGCAGCTTTGGTTGGGGGGAGACCCAGTACTTC,CASSFGWGETQYF
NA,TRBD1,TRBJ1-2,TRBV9,TGTGCCAGCAGCGTAGATGACAGGGTGCCCTATGGCTACACCTTC,CASSVDDRVPYGYTF
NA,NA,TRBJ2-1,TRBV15,TGTGCCACCAGCAGAGATCTGGATTCCAATGAGCAGTTCTTC,CATSRDLDSNEQFF